These 17 T cell receptor beta chains originate from one sample sequenced in a study of T cell repertoires in cytomegalovirus infection. TCRdb passed the reads through MiXCR, listing each CDR3 protein once. Among approximately 990,000 distinct CDR3 sequences, less than 40% were seen once, and the ten largest hold roughly an eighth. No antigen has been assigned to these receptors. The sequencing used cultured CD8+ T cells from PBMCs, collected from culture after CMV antigen stimulation. Source of these receptors: a human donor in good health (CMV status not recorded). Some clones in this sample may be carry-over from other donors' samples.

V gene TRBV6-5 combines with J gene TRBJ1-5; D is ambiguous. CDR1 and CDR2 from the germline V gene are MNHEY and SVGAGI. There are 14 residues in the CDR3. V lost 4 bases and J lost 0, with 7 bases in between. In nucleotides, the CDR3 is TGTGCCAGCAGTTGGGATAATAGCAATCAGCCCCAGCATTTT. Protein sequence: CASSWDNSNQPQHF.

This chain joins TRBV15 and TRBJ1-4; a possible D gene is TRBD1 (6 bases). The CDR3 totals 11 residues. V lost 9 bases and J lost 7, with 9 bases in between. CDR1 LNHNV and CDR2 YYDKDF come from the germline V gene (reference sequence). The DNA of the CDR3 is TGTGCCACGACCAGGGGTGAAAAACTGTTTTTT. This translates into CATTRGEKLFF.

This rearrangement joins TRBV4-2 to TRBJ2-3; 13 bases map to TRBD2. The CDR3 consists of 21 residues. Germline loops: CDR1 LGHNA, CDR2 YNFKEQ. The ends lost 1 base at V and 0 bases at J; junction bases unmatched: 13. This CDR3 is CASSQGRVTSGGITSTDTQYF. CDR3 sequence (DNA): TGTGCCAGCAGCCAAGGAAGAGTGACTAGCGGGGGGATCACTAGCACAGATACGCAGTATTTT.

This clonotype was counted at least ten times. The chain uses TRBV6-1 and TRBJ2-1; D tentatively fits TRBD1 or TRBD2 (5 bases each). This CDR3 is 14 amino acids long. The germline gives CDR1 MNHNS, CDR2 SASEGT. V was trimmed by 5 bases and J by 6 bases, leaving 14 bases between them. The CDR3: CASSWLGRGNEQFF. The CDR3 coding sequence is TGTGCCAGCAGTTGGCTGGGACGCGGCAATGAGCAGTTCTTC.

A single count supports this clonotype. This chain uses TRBV6-6 with TRBJ2-3, with 7 bases fitting TRBD1. Germline CDR1 MNHNY, CDR2 SVGAGI (reference sequence). J gave up 2 bases and V 0 bases, and 8 bases lay outside the gene matches. This CDR3 is 17 amino acids long. The CDR3, as DNA: TGTGCCAGCAGTTACTCTGGCAAGGGGGCTAACACAGATACGCAGTATTTT. Protein: CASSYSGKGANTDTQYF.

This clonotype was found many times. V gene TRBV7-2 combines with J gene TRBJ1-1; D unclear. V was pared by 4 bases and J by 4 bases, with 22 bases between. The CDR3 spans 17 residues. CDR1 is SGHTA, CDR2 FQGNSA, per germline. DNA of the CDR3: TGTGCCAGCAGCTCCCATCACGGAGGCCGTATGGGCACTGAAGCTTTCTTT. It encodes CASSSHHGGRMGTEAFF.

There are a few counts of this clonotype. This chain links TRBV5-4 with TRBJ1-4; 7 bases map to TRBD1. The germline V gene has CDR1 SGHNT and CDR2 YYREEE (reference sequence). The CDR3 spans 15 residues. With 0 bases clipped from V and 5 bases from J, the junction kept 4 bases outside the gene matches. CDR3 DNA sequence: TGTGCCAGCAGCTTGGATGGACAGGTGAATGAAAAACTGTTTTTT. Translated: CASSLDGQVNEKLFF.

This clonotype was counted between two and nine times. The chain employs TRBV28 and TRBJ2-1; 10 positions match TRBD2. Trimming at V came to 7 bases and at J to 8 bases, leaving 11 bases not matched to a gene. This CDR3 contains 15 residues. Germline CDR1 reads MDHEN; CDR2 reads SYDVKM. The CDR3 nucleotides read TGTGCCAGCAACAGGGAGCGGGGGGGCCGGGATGAGCAGTTCTTC. Its translation: CASNRERGGRDEQFF.

In DNA form, the CDR3 reads TGTGCCAGCAGCACCCAACAGGGGAATAATGAAAAACTGTTTTTT. This sequence encodes CASSTQQGNNEKLFF. The chain couples TRBV7-9 to TRBJ1-4; 7 bases line up with TRBD1. V trimming: 5 bases; J trimming: 4 bases; junction bases outside the gene matches: 7. The CDR3 runs 15 residues. Germline V gene lookup returns CDR1 SEHNR and CDR2 FQNEAQ (reference sequence).

The chain recombines TRBV7-9 with TRBJ2-2; tentative D call: TRBD1 (6 bases). V lost 1 base, J lost 2 bases, and 11 bases lay in between. Germline-derived CDR1 and CDR2 are SEHNR and FQNEAQ (reference sequence). The CDR3 is made up of 16 amino acids. CDR3 sequence: CASSLVPDSNTGELFF. The CDR3, as DNA: TGTGCCAGCAGCTTAGTCCCGGACAGTAACACCGGGGAGCTGTTTTTT. Full variable domain (outside the CDR3, taken from reference TRBV7-9 and TRBJ2-2): DTGVSQNPRHKITKRGQNVTFRCDPISEHNRLYWYRQTLGQGPEFLTYFQNEAQLEKSRLLSDRFSAERPKGSFSTLEIQRTEQGDSAMYLCASSLVPDSNTGELFFGEGSRLTVL.

V and J are TRBV7-6 and TRBJ1-1; no definite D call. The V gene lost 1 base and the J gene lost 2 bases, with 8 bases spanning the gap. The CDR3 contains 14 residues. The germline CDR1 and CDR2 sequences are SGHVS and FNYEAQ. CDR3 in amino acids: CASSLVWGNTEAFF. The CDR3 bases are TGTGCCAGCAGCTTAGTGTGGGGAAACACTGAAGCTTTCTTT.

The chain has TRBV19 and TRBJ1-5; 9 nucleotides align to TRBD1. CDR1 and CDR2 (germline): LNHDA, SQIVND (reference sequence). The CDR3 is made up of 15 amino acids. J gave up 7 bases and V 5 bases, and 9 bases lay outside the gene matches. CDR3: CASSVWTGEDQPQHF. The CDR3 DNA sequence: TGTGCCAGTAGTGTCTGGACAGGGGAGGACCAGCCCCAGCATTTT.

The V and J genes are TRBV27 and TRBJ1-2; D is possibly TRBD1 (5 bases). The ends were cut back, 4 bases at V and 5 bases at J, with 20 bases in the middle. The CDR3 runs to 16 residues. CDR1 and CDR2 (germline): MNHEY, SMNVEV (reference sequence). This CDR3 reads CASSSLLWGPIYGYTF. The DNA for the CDR3 is TGTGCCAGCAGTTCACTTTTGTGGGGCCCCATTTATGGCTACACCTTC.

The chain recombines TRBV10-2 with TRBJ1-1; D unresolved. The CDR3 is 13 residues long. Per germline, CDR1 WSHSY and CDR2 SAAADI. V lost 6 bases, J lost 1 base, and 9 bases lay in between. Here the CDR3 DNA reads TGCGCCAGCAGGTGGACCGCGAACACTGAAGCTTTCTTT. This codes for CASRWTANTEAFF.

This sequence joins TRBV7-6 and TRBJ2-2; TRBD2 agrees at 10 bases. Trimming removed 5 bases from V and 1 base from J; junction bases left unmatched: 10. The germline V gene has CDR1 SGHVS and CDR2 FNYEAQ. The CDR3 loop spans 18 amino acids. The CDR3 here is CASSPGLAGEVNTGELFF. The CDR3 DNA reads as TGTGCCAGCAGCCCCGGGCTAGCGGGGGAGGTGAACACCGGGGAGCTGTTTTTT.

This rearrangement joins TRBV6-1 to TRBJ1-5; TRBD1 matches 12 bases. CDR1 is MNHNS, CDR2 SASEGT, per germline. V lost 6 bases to trimming and J lost 8 bases; unmatched junction nucleotides: 14. CDR3 size: 17 residues. Here the CDR3 reads CASSLGRDRGRKEPQHF. The DNA for the CDR3 is TGTGCCAGCAGCTTAGGCCGGGACAGGGGGCGAAAGGAGCCCCAGCATTTT.

This clonotype was seen a handful of times. This chain uses TRBV7-9 with TRBJ2-3; perhaps TRBD2 as D (6 bases). CDR3 size: 19 residues. Trimming stripped 5 bases from V and 1 base from J, with 25 bases between. CDR1 is SEHNR, CDR2 FQNEAQ, per germline (reference sequence). CDR3 amino acids: CASSGIPREQLWGTDTQYF. The CDR3 DNA follows: TGTGCCAGCAGCGGCATTCCGCGGGAACAACTTTGGGGCACAGATACGCAGTATTTT.